This T cell receptor beta chain appears in the sequencing data of a study of identical twins (dated by TCRdb to between 2015 and 2016). About the study as a whole: To test whether fetal clonotypes persist, this study deep-sequenced TCR alpha and beta repertoires from monozygotic twins, from unrelated adults of various ages, and from cord blood. To rule out contamination, replicate twin experiments were performed at different times with different library preparation protocols.

Taken from the germline V gene, the CDR1 and CDR2 loops are SGHTA and FQGNSA. V is reduced by 4 bases and J by 5 bases, leaving a spacing of 14 bases between them. The CDR3 spans 14 residues, from the cysteine through the phenylalanine. Here the CDR3 DNA is all that survives: 42 bases in frame from base 1. As regards this clonotype: Its antigen is still unknown. No quality values exist for individual bases; no much larger clone is one base distant.

Summary of the overall study and its limitations: In monozygotic twins, recombination models systematically underestimated out-of-frame TCR alpha sharing, but the models matched the sharing seen between unrelated individuals. Zero-insertion analyses could be partly confounded by invariant T cells such as MAIT and iNKT, though diverse VJ usage argued against such confounding for most clonotypes. Compared with coincidental sharing between unrelated individuals, out-of-frame TCR alpha sequences shared between twins showed an excess of sequences with low generation probability. Excess twin sharing in beta out-of-frame sequences was weaker because fewer shared sequences lowered the signal-to-noise ratio. Because the same donors could not be followed over many years, conclusions were based on cross-sectional statistical analysis. Abundant cord blood beta clonotypes carried fewer insertions; young adult naive repertoires showed a weaker similar trend, while memory repertoires showed none.

Only healthy Caucasian donors were included. Receptor libraries were prepared by 5' RACE. The instrument given in TCRdb is Illumina HiSeq 2000. A universal primer binding site was introduced by template switching, and a unique molecular identifier was present in the final cDNA, enabling accurate counting of TCR cDNA molecules. Specific primers in the conserved constant-segment region were used to synthesize first-strand cDNA for the TCR alpha and beta chains. Each cDNA library was double barcoded, with a SMART-Mk sample barcode plus Illumina barcodes, to control for contamination. TruSeq adapter sequences, together with Illumina sample barcodes, were added in two successive PCR steps. TCR alpha and beta cDNA libraries were sequenced on the Illumina HiSeq platform with custom primers. Concerning the study's data processing: MiGEC processed the raw reads to extract unique molecular identifiers, while MiXCR was used to determine the CDR3 positions. Recombination models were inferred per individual with the repgenHMM and IGoR tools using an EM algorithm. Shared clonotypes were analyzed with the tcR package in R, and sharing was normalized by the product of cloneset sizes. To study raw recombination without the effects of thymic and clonal selection, out-of-frame nonproductive sequences were analyzed. TCRdb ran its own pipeline on the public reads, namely fastp trimming at Q25 and MiXCR clone calling, and kept in-frame beta chains. For every CDR3 protein sequence, its rows merge into one entry that carries the most common genes and DNA. It is TCRdb's table, rather than the study itself, that gives the V and J calls and clone size. The sample contains 1.5 million to 2 million distinct CDR3 sequences, 25% to 35% of them found a single time. Jointly, the top ten make up approximately 0.25% of the sample.

This sequence originates from a newborn girl in good health. The chain couples TRBV7-2 to TRBJ2-5, with no D gene named confidently. Sequences were obtained from cord blood. CDR3 loop: CASSSRYRSETQYF. The DNA sequence reads TGTGCCAGCAGCTCACGATACAGAAGTGAGACCCAGTACTTC.